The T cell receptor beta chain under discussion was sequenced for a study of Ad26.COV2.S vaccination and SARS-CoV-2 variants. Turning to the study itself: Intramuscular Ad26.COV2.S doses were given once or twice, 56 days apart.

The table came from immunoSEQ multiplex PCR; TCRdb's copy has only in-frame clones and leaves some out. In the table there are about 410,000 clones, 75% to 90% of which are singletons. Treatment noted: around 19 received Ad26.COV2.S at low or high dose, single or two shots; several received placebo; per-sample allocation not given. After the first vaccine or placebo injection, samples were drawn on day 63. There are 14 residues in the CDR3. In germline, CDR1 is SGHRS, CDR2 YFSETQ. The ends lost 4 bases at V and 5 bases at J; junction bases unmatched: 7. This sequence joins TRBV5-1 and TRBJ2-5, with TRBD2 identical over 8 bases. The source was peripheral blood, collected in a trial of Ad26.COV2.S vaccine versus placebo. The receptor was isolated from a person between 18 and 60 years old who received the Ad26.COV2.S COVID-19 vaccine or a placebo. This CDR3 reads CASSISGKTETQYF. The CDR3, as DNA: TGCGCCAGCAGCATTAGCGGGAAGACGGAGACCCAGTACTTC.